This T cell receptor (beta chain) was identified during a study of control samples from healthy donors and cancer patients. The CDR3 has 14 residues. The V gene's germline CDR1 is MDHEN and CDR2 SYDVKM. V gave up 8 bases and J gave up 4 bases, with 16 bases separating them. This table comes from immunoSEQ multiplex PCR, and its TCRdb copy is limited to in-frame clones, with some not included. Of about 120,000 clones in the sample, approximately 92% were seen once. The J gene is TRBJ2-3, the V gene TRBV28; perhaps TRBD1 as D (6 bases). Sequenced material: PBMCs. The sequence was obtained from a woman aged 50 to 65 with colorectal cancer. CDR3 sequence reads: CASVPGDGADTQYF. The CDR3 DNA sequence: TGTGCCAGCGTGCCAGGGGATGGCGCAGATACGCAGTATTTT.